The sequence of this TCR beta chain was determined in a study of blood T cell repertoires in COVID-19. Seattle-derived patients entered the study during active infection and were followed longitudinally. Original methodology: Estimation of nucleated cell counts relied on the amplification of reference gene primers. The method was immunoSEQ multiplex PCR; TCRdb's version includes in-frame clones alone and lacks a portion of them. The DNA gave D and trimming, while V, J and clone size come from that table. The repertoire holds 150,000 to 200,000 clones, with roughly 84% as singletons. This CDR3 comprises 15 residues. CDR1 is MDHEN, CDR2 SYDVKM, per germline. V was clipped by 8 bases and J by 5 bases, with 19 bases between them.

Sequencing was carried out using peripheral blood. The V gene is TRBV28, the J gene TRBJ1-5; no firm D call. The TCR comes from a woman in her forties or fifties with COVID-19, enrolled during active disease. In DNA, the CDR3 is TGTGCCAGCTCCCAAAGGCGGAGCCGCGATCAGCCCCAGCATTTT. This encodes CASSQRRSRDQPQHF.